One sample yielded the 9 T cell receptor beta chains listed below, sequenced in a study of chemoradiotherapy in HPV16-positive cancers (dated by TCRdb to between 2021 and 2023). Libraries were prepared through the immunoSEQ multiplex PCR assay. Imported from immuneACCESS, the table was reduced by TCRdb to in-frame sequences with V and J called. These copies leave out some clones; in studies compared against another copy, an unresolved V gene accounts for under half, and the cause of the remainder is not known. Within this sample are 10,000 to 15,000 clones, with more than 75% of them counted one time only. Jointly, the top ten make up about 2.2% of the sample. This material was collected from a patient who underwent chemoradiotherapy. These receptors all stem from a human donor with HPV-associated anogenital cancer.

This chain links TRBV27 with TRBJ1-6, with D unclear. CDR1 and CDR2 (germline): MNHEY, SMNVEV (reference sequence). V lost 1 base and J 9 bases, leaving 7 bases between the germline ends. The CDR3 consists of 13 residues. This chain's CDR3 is CASSLFVSSPLHF. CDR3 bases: TGTGCCAGCAGTTTATTTGTTAGTTCACCCCTCCACTTT.

This CDR3 is CASSPGGDTQYF. CDR3 nucleotide sequence: TGTGCCAGCAGCCCCGGGGGCGATACGCAGTATTTT. The chain couples TRBV7-2 to TRBJ2-3; D is possibly TRBD1 or TRBD2 (6 bases each). CDR1 SGHTA and CDR2 FQGNSA come from the germline V gene. The V end lost 5 bases, the J end lost 6 bases, and 9 bases lay between the germline ends. This CDR3 comprises 12 residues.

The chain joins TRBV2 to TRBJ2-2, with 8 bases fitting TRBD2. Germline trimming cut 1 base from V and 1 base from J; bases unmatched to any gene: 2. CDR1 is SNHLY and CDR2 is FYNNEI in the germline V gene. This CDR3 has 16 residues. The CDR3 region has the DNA TGTGCCAGCAGTGAAGTTCTAGCGGGGAACACCGGGGAGCTGTTTTTT. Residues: CASSEVLAGNTGELFF. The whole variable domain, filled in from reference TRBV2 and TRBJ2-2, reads EPEVTQTPSHQVTQMGQEVILRCVPISNHLYFYWYRQILGQKVEFLVSFYNNEISEKSEIFDDQFSVERPDGSNFTLKIRSTKLEDSAMYFCASSEVLAGNTGELFFGEGSRLTVL.

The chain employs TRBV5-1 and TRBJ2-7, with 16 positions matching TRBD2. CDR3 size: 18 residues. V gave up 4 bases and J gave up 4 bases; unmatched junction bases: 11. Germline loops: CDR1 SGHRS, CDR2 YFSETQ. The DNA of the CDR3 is TGCGCCAGCAGCCCGGGACTAGCGGGGGGGCGGTTTTTGTACGAGCAGTACTTC. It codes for CASSPGLAGGRFLYEQYF. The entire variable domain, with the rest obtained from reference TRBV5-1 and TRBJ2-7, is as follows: KAGVTQTPRYLIKTRGQQVTLSCSPISGHRSVSWYQQTPGQGLQFLFEYFSETQRNKGNFPGRFSGRQFSNSRSEMNVSTLELGDSALYLCASSPGLAGGRFLYEQYFGPGTRLTVT.

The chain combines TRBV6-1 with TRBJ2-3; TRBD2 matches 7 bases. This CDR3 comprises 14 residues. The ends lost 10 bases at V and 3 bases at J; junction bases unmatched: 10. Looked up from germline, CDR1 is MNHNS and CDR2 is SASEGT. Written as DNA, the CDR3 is TGTGCCATCAGGGAACTAGCGAATACAGATACGCAGTATTTT. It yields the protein CAIRELANTDTQYF.

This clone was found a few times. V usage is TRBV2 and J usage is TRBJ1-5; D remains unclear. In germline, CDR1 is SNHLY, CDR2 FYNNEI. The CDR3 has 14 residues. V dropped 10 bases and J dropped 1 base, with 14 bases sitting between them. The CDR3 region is CATRPGLSNQPQHF. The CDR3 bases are TGTGCCACCCGACCGGGTCTAAGCAATCAGCCCCAGCATTTT.

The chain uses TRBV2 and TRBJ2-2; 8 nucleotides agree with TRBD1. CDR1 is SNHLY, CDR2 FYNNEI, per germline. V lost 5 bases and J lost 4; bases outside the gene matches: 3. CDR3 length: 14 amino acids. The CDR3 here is CASSYDRGTGELFF. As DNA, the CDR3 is TGTGCCAGCAGTTACGACAGGGGCACCGGGGAGCTGTTTTTT.

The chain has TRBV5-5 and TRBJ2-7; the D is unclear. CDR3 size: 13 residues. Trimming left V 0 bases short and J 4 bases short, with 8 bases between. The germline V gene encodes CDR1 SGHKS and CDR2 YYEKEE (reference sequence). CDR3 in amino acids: CASSLAPEYEQYF. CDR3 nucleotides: TGTGCCAGCAGCTTGGCCCCTGAGTACGAGCAGTACTTC.

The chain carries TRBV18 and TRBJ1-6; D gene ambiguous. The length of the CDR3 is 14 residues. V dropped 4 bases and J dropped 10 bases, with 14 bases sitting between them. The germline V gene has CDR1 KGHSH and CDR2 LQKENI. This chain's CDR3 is CASSQDPQRSPLHF. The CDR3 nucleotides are TGTGCCAGCTCACAGGACCCTCAGCGGTCACCCCTCCACTTT.